This TCR beta chain emerged from a study of shared clonotypes between healthy human individuals. Several immunoSEQ plates held equal portions of the genomic DNA taken from each subset. The table came from immunoSEQ multiplex PCR; TCRdb's copy has only in-frame clones and leaves some out. The top ten clones hold over 0.12% of a sample with 2,500,000 or so clones, over 85% of them seen once. CDR3 length equals 13 residues. Trimming took 3 bases from V and 8 from J, leaving 13 bases between them. Germline values: CDR1 KGHSH, CDR2 LQKENI. As concerns this clone: Its antigen is as yet unknown.

Whole-study results and caveats: Researchers sampled only blood; tissue repertoires likely differ.

The sequence derives from a man aged 18 to 35 in good health. The chain couples TRBV18 to TRBJ1-2; no clear D gene. The sample consisted of naive CD4+ T cells sorted from blood. The subset denotes: CD45RA+ positively selected. The CDR3 sequence: CASSPGIKGGYTF. The CDR3 DNA sequence: TGTGCCAGCTCACCCGGGATAAAGGGAGGCTACACCTTC.